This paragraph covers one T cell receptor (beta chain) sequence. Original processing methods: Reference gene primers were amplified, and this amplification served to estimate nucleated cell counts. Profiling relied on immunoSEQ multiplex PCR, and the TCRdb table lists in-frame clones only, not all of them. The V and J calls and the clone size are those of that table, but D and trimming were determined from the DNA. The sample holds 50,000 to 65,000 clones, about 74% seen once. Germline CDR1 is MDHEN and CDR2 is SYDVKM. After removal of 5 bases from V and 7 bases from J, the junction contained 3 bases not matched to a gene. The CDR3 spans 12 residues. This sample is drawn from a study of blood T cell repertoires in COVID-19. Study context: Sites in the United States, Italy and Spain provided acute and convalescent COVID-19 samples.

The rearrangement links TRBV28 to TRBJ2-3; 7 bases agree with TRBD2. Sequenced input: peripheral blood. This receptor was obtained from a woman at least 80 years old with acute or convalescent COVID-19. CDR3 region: CASSRTSYTQYF. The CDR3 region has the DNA TGTGCCAGCAGTAGGACTAGTTATACGCAGTATTTT.